The 30 T cell receptor beta chains below all came from one sample that was sequenced in a study of Tregs in tolerant kidney transplant recipients. The table came from immunoSEQ multiplex PCR; TCRdb's copy has only in-frame clones and leaves some out. The table records tens of thousands of clones, about 89% of them present only once. Sequenced sample: Tregs from blood. Receptor source: a human donor in good health.

V and J are TRBV6-1 and TRBJ2-2; tentatively, D is TRBD2 (5 bases). CDR1 MNHNS and CDR2 SASEGT come from the germline V gene. V was trimmed by 8 bases and J by 4 bases, leaving 17 bases between them. CDR3 length: 15 amino acids. The CDR3 DNA reads as TGTGCCAGCGAAGACTATACTGCGAGCACCGGGGAGCTGTTTTTT. It specifies CASEDYTASTGELFF.

The V call is TRBV18, the J call TRBJ1-1; TRBD1 agrees at 7 bases. V lost 0 bases and J lost 6; bases outside the gene matches: 7. The CDR3 covers 15 residues. Germline loops: CDR1 KGHSH, CDR2 LQKENI. Written as DNA, the CDR3 is TGTGCCAGCTCACCACCGAGGGGGCAAGGGGCTGAAGCTTTCTTT. Translated, it gives CASSPPRGQGAEAFF.

For this clone: The junction differs from germline at one of its ends, possibly a read error. V usage is TRBV29-1 and J usage is TRBJ1-2; no clear D. The CDR3 has 14 residues. In germline, CDR1 is SQVTM, CDR2 ANQGSEA. CDR3 residues: CSAWGGIDLFLIAF. CDR3 sequence (DNA): TGCAGCGCCTGGGGTGGGATCGACTTATTCTTGATAGCCTTC.

Here the CDR3 DNA reads TGCGCCAGCACGGACAGGGGAAACACTGAAGCTTTCTTT. Translating gives CASTDRGNTEAFF. V is TRBV10-2 and J is TRBJ1-1; 9 nucleotides match TRBD1. V lost 7 bases to trimming and J lost 2 bases; unmatched junction nucleotides: 2. The germline V gene has CDR1 WSHSY and CDR2 SAAADI. CDR3 size: 13 residues.

The V gene is TRBV10-3, the J gene TRBJ1-1; the D gene is possibly TRBD1 (5 bases). Germline V lookup: CDR1 ENHRY, CDR2 SYGVKD. The CDR3 length is 12 residues. Trimming removed 4 bases from V and 9 bases from J, with 12 bases in between. DNA for the CDR3: TGTGCCATCAGTGCCGACAGAGCCCAAGCTTTCTTT. Translation gives CAISADRAQAFF.

The chain carries TRBV6-1 and TRBJ2-5, with 11 bases that match TRBD2. With V trimmed by 6 bases and J by 1 base, 1 base remained unmatched. Looked up from germline, CDR1 is MNHNS and CDR2 is SASEGT. The CDR3 loop spans 14 amino acids. The CDR3 region has the DNA TGTGCCAGCAGGGGGACTAGCGGCCAAGAGACCCAGTACTTC. It codes for CASRGTSGQETQYF.

This chain links TRBV19 with TRBJ1-6, with 9 bases lining up with TRBD1. Trimming took 6 bases from V and 9 from J; bases not matched to a gene: 9. CDR3 length equals 15 residues. Per the germline V gene, CDR1 is LNHDA and CDR2 is SQIVND (reference sequence). CDR3 sequence reads: CASSSTGGAGSPLHF. CDR3 bases: TGTGCCAGTAGCTCTACAGGGGGCGCGGGTTCACCCCTCCACTTT.

The V and J genes are TRBV7-7 and TRBJ2-3; D unresolved. The CDR3 runs to 14 residues. Germline assignment: CDR1 SSHAT and CDR2 FNYEAQ (reference sequence). The V end lost 5 bases, the J end lost 2 bases, and 11 bases lay between the germline ends. The CDR3 region is CASSPSLNTDTQYF. DNA for the CDR3: TGTGCCAGCAGCCCCTCCCTCAACACAGATACGCAGTATTTT.

V gene TRBV4-1 combines with J gene TRBJ1-2; 7 bases are a match to TRBD1. CDR3 size: 18 residues. CDR1 and CDR2 (germline): MGHRA, YSYEKL. Trimming took 1 base from V and 4 from J; bases not matched to a gene: 15. Written as DNA, the CDR3 is TGCGCCAGCAGCCAAGTTCCCCCGAACAGGGGCCTCTTCTATGGCTACACCTTC. It specifies CASSQVPPNRGLFYGYTF.

The CDR3 bases are TGTGCCAGCAGTCAGGGGCGTAATTCACCCCTCCACTTT. Translating gives CASSQGRNSPLHF. The chain employs TRBV27 and TRBJ1-6, with a possible D match to TRBD1 (6 bases). The CDR3 contains 13 residues. V was clipped by 5 bases and J by 6 bases, with 8 bases between them. Germline V gene lookup returns CDR1 MNHEY and CDR2 SMNVEV (reference sequence).

The chain links TRBV5-1 to TRBJ2-1; D call uncertain. V lost 0 bases, J lost 10 bases, and 11 bases lay in between. The germline CDR1 and CDR2 sequences are SGHRS and YFSETQ. CDR3 length equals 13 residues. CDR3 amino acids: CASSLDRRKEQFF. The CDR3 coding sequence is TGCGCCAGCAGCTTGGATAGGCGGAAGGAGCAGTTCTTC.

The CDR3: CASSIDTGYGYTF. In DNA form, the CDR3 reads TGTGCCAGTAGTATAGATACAGGTTATGGCTACACCTTC. The chain recombines TRBV19 with TRBJ1-2, with D tentatively TRBD1 (5 bases). Germline CDR1 reads LNHDA; CDR2 reads SQIVND (reference sequence). This CDR3 region has 13 residues. The V and J ends lost 0 bases and 5 bases respectively, with 7 bases between them.

This chain joins TRBV6-4 and TRBJ1-5, with a weak D call TRBD1 (5 bases). Germline V CDR1 and CDR2: MRHNA, SNTAGT. Trimming stripped 4 bases from V and 4 bases from J, with 8 bases between. This CDR3 is 13 amino acids long. DNA of the CDR3: TGTGCCAGCAGTGGTGGGGCTAATCAGCCCCAGCATTTT. Translating gives CASSGGANQPQHF.

The chain has TRBV7-9 and TRBJ1-4, with D possibly TRBD1 on 5 matching bases. V was shortened by 3 bases and J by 5 bases, with 19 bases between the two germline ends. The CDR3 is 17 residues long. Germline V gene sequence: CDR1 SEHNR, CDR2 FQNEAQ (reference sequence). The CDR3 nucleotides are TGTGCCAGCAGCTTGGGCGCGTGGGGACTCCTAAATGAAAAACTGTTTTTT. Translating it yields CASSLGAWGLLNEKLFF.

The chain employs TRBV5-1 and TRBJ2-3, with 9 positions matching TRBD2. Germline V gene lookup returns CDR1 SGHRS and CDR2 YFSETQ. The V gene end was trimmed by 4 bases and the J gene end by 7 bases; junction bases not matched to a gene: 10. This CDR3 spans 15 amino acids. CDR3 sequence: CASSRGSGSVYTQYF. For the CDR3, the DNA is TGCGCCAGCAGCCGTGGTAGCGGGAGTGTATATACGCAGTATTTT.

This chain joins TRBV6-4 and TRBJ2-1; either TRBD1 or TRBD2 may supply D (5 bases each). Germline assignment: CDR1 MRHNA and CDR2 SNTAGT. The CDR3 is 14 amino acids. Trimming stripped 4 bases from V and 6 bases from J, with 13 bases between. CDR3 nucleotide sequence: TGTGCCAGCAGTGTGGGGCCGGGGTCCAATGAGCAGTTCTTC. Translating gives CASSVGPGSNEQFF.

V and J are TRBV7-9 and TRBJ1-3; D not certain. Germline-derived CDR1 and CDR2 are SEHNR and FQNEAQ (reference sequence). V lost 5 bases, J lost 4 bases, and 12 bases lay in between. The CDR3 is 14 residues long. CDR3 region: CASSAGWNGNTIYF. The DNA of the CDR3 is TGTGCCAGCAGCGCCGGGTGGAACGGAAACACCATATATTTT. The entire variable domain, with the rest obtained from reference TRBV7-9 and TRBJ1-3, is as follows: DTGVSQNPRHKITKRGQNVTFRCDPISEHNRLYWYRQTLGQGPEFLTYFQNEAQLEKSRLLSDRFSAERPKGSFSTLEIQRTEQGDSAMYLCASSAGWNGNTIYFGEGSWLTVV.

The V gene is TRBV7-9, the J gene TRBJ2-5; 7 bases line up with TRBD2. Germline V gene lookup returns CDR1 SEHNR and CDR2 FQNEAQ (reference sequence). With V trimmed by 5 bases and J by 2 bases, 11 bases remained unmatched. This CDR3 comprises 16 residues. The CDR3 sequence: CASSPRLAQPQETQYF. In DNA, the CDR3 is TGTGCCAGCAGCCCGCGACTAGCCCAACCTCAAGAGACCCAGTACTTC.

The genes are TRBV7-6 and TRBJ1-6; TRBD1 agrees at 10 bases. This CDR3 is 14 amino acids long. Germline V lookup: CDR1 SGHVS, CDR2 FNYEAQ. V lost 7 bases, J lost 8 bases, and 5 bases stayed unmatched. CDR3 region: CASTDRGPDSPLHF. The CDR3 bases are TGTGCCAGCACAGACAGGGGGCCCGATTCACCCCTCCACTTT. Filled out from reference TRBV7-6 and TRBJ1-6, the complete variable domain reads GAGVSQSPRYKVTKRGQDVALRCDPISGHVSLYWYRQALGQGPEFLTYFNYEAQQDKSGLPNDRFSAERPEGSISTLTIQRTEQRDSAMYRCASTDRGPDSPLHFGNGTRLTVT.

This clone was observed a single time. The chain is built from TRBV10-3 and TRBJ2-3, with 7 bases aligning to TRBD2. CDR3 length: 19 amino acids. Per germline, CDR1 ENHRY and CDR2 SYGVKD. V lost 3 bases, J lost 1 base, and 16 bases stayed unmatched. CDR3 sequence reads: CAISDSVGGSYLRTDTQYF. CDR3 coding DNA: TGTGCCATCAGTGACAGTGTGGGGGGGTCCTATCTCCGCACAGATACGCAGTATTTT.

The gene calls are TRBV27 and TRBJ2-7; D remains unclear. This CDR3 has 15 amino acids. From germline, CDR1 is MNHEY and CDR2 SMNVEV (reference sequence). V dropped 3 bases and J dropped 13 bases, with 25 bases sitting between them. Here the CDR3 DNA reads TGTGCCAGCAGTTTCCATGGGCCCAGAACTACGAAGCGTTACTTC. Its protein product is CASSFHGPRTTKRYF.

V and J are TRBV5-4 and TRBJ2-7; D may be TRBD2 (5 bases). Germline lookup yields CDR1 SGHNT and CDR2 YYREEE (reference sequence). The V and J ends lost 4 bases and 7 bases respectively, with 21 bases between them. CDR3 length: 15 amino acids. The CDR3 DNA reads as TGTGCCAGCAGCCAAGGGAGTAGCCGATCTGTAGAGCAGTACTTC. This sequence encodes CASSQGSSRSVEQYF. Together with reference TRBV5-4 and TRBJ2-7, the CDR3 gives the full variable domain: ETGVTQSPTHLIKTRGQQVTLRCSSQSGHNTVSWYQQALGQGPQFIFQYYREEENGRGNFPPRFSGLQFPNYSSELNVNALELDDSALYLCASSQGSSRSVEQYFGPGTRLTVT.

The V gene is TRBV6-4, the J gene TRBJ1-2, with TRBD1 identical over 10 bases. Germline CDR1 MRHNA, CDR2 SNTAGT. J gave up 2 bases and V 7 bases, and 4 bases lay outside the gene matches. This CDR3 spans 14 amino acids. This CDR3 reads CASKRDRGNYGYTF. The CDR3 DNA follows: TGTGCCAGCAAAAGGGACAGGGGAAACTATGGCTACACCTTC.

Comments on this clone: The CDR3 does not end in the conserved phenylalanine or tryptophan, so this is likely a read error. No DNA is shown, since the ends of the CDR3 on it are uncertain; the CDR3 is the one TCRdb lists. The genes are TRBV9 and TRBJ2-7; TRBD1 was called by the table and not checked on the DNA. The CDR3 adds up to 11 amino acids, both ends counted. CDR1 is SGDLS and CDR2 is YYNGEE in the germline V gene. This CDR3 reads CASSARQKPPQ.

The chain links TRBV5-4 to TRBJ2-5; the match to TRBD2 covers 10 bases. Germline assignment: CDR1 SGHNT and CDR2 YYREEE (reference sequence). V dropped 3 bases and J dropped 5; count of bases not matched to a gene: 10. The CDR3 length is 16 residues. CDR3 amino acids: CASSYGLAGEGETQYF. The CDR3 nucleotides are TGTGCCAGCAGCTATGGTCTAGCGGGAGAGGGGGAGACCCAGTACTTC.

This chain uses TRBV7-9 with TRBJ2-3, with no clear D. Germline V CDR1 and CDR2: SEHNR, FQNEAQ (reference sequence). CDR3 length equals 15 residues. The V end was cut by 1 base, the J end by 0 bases, with 8 bases between. The CDR3 loop is CASSLVRPSTDTQYF. CDR3 in DNA: TGTGCCAGCAGCTTAGTCAGGCCTAGCACAGATACGCAGTATTTT.

Written as DNA, the CDR3 is TGTGCCAGCGGTAGTTGGGCCAACGTCCTGACTTTC. Encoded protein: CASGSWANVLTF. The gene calls are TRBV6-5 and TRBJ2-6; D ambiguous. Germline V gives CDR1 MNHEY, CDR2 SVGAGI. V lost 8 bases to trimming and J lost 5 bases, with 7 bases between them. The CDR3 has 12 residues.

The chain couples TRBV6-1 to TRBJ1-4, with D tentatively TRBD1 (5 bases). The V gene lost 4 bases and the J gene lost 6 bases, with 12 bases spanning the gap. CDR1 and CDR2 from the germline V gene are MNHNS and SASEGT. The CDR3 loop spans 14 amino acids. Written as DNA, the CDR3 is TGTGCCAGCAGTGCGCAGGGAGGCTATGAAAAACTGTTTTTT. As protein: CASSAQGGYEKLFF.

This chain connects TRBV9 to TRBJ2-1; TRBD1 or TRBD2 may be the D gene (5 bases each). The V end lost 0 bases, the J end lost 4 bases, and 11 bases lay between the germline ends. Germline V gene data show CDR1 as SGDLS and CDR2 as YYNGEE. This CDR3 comprises 15 residues. This chain's CDR3 is CASSVGRGRYNEQFF. The CDR3 region has the DNA TGTGCCAGCAGCGTAGGCCGGGGACGGTACAATGAGCAGTTCTTC.

The V gene is TRBV5-1, the J gene TRBJ2-1; the D gene is possibly TRBD1 (5 bases). Trimming left V 2 bases short and J 9 bases short, with 18 bases between. The CDR3 is 15 amino acids. The germline CDR1 and CDR2 sequences are SGHRS and YFSETQ. The CDR3 DNA follows: TGCGCCAGCAGCTTAGGGGATCGGCCTATATTTGAGCAGTTCTTC. This translates into CASSLGDRPIFEQFF.